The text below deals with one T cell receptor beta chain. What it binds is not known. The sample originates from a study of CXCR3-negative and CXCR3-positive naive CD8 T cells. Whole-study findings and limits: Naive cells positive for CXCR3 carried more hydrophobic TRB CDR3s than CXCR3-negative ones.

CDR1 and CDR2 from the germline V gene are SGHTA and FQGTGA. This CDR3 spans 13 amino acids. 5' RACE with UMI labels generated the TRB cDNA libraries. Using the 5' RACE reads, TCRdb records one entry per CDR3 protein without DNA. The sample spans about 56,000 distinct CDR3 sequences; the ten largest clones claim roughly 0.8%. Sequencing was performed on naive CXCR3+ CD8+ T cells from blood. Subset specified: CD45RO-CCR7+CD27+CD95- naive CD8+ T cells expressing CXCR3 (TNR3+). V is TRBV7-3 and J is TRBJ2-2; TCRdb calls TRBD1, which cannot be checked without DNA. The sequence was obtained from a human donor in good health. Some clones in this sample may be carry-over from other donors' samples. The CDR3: CASSRQGAGELFF. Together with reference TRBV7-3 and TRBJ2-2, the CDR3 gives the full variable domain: GAGVSQTPSNKVTEKGKYVELRCDPISGHTALYWYRQSLGQGPEFLIYFQGTGAADDSGLPNDRFFAVRPEGSVSTLKIQRTERGDSAVYLCASSRQGAGELFFGEGSRLTVL.